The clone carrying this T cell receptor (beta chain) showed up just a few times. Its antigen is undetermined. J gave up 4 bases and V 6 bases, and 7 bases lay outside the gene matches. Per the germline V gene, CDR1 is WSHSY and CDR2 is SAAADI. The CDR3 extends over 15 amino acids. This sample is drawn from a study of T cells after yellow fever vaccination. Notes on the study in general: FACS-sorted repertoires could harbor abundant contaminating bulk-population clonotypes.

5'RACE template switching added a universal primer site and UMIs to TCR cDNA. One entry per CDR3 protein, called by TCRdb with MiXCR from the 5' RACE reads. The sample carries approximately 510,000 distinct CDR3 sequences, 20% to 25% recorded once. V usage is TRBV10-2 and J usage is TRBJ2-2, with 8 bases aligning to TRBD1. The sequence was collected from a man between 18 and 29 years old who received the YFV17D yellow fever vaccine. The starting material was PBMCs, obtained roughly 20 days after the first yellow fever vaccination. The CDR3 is CASRDGQGSTGELFF. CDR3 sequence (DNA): TGCGCCAGCAGGGACGGACAGGGATCCACCGGGGAGCTGTTTTTT.